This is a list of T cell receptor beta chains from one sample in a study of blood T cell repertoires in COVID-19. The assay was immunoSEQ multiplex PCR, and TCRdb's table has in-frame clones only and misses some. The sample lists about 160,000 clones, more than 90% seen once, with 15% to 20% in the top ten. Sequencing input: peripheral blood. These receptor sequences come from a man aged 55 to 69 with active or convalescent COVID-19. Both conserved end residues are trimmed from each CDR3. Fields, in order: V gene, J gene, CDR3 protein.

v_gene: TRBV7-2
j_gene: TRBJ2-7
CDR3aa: ASSLSGSGNSYEQY

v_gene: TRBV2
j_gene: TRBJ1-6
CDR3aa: ASSRDGPWDSPLH

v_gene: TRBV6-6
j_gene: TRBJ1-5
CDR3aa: ASSDRVSSNQPQH

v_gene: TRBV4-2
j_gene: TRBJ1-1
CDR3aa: ASSLQEGMNTEAF

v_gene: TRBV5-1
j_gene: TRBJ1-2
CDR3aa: ASSPGGQGAVDYGYT

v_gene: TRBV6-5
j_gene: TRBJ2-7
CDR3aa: ASSYTSGAYEQY

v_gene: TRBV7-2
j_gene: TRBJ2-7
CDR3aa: ASSLRQHSGGPYYEQY

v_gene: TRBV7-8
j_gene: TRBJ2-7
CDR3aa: ASSVHQGFSYEQY

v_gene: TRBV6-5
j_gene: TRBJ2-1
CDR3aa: ASSRGQPYNEQF

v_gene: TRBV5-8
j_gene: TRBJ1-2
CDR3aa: ASRTQGGGYT

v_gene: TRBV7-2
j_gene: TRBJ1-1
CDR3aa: ASSLQGWTEAF

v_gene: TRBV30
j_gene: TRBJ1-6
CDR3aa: AWSVPGGIRSPLH

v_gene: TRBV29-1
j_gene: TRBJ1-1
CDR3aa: SVESQGAAF

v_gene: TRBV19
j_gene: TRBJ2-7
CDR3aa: ASRTRTSGSYEQY

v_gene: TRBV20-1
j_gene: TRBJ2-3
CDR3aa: SASLAGAPLSTDTQY

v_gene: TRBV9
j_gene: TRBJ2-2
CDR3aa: ASSLRGDRETGELF

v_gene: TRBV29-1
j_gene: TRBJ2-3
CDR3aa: SVGGSGGTDTQY

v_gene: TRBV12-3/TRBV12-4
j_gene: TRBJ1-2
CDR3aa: ASSVISNYGYT

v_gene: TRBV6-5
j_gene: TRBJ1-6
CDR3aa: ASSFRTSGGSPLH

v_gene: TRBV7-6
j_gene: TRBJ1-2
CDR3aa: ASSQDGGYGYT

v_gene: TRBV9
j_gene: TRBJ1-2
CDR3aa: ASSVAPANYGYT

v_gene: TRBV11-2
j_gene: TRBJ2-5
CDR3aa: ASSLEAETQY

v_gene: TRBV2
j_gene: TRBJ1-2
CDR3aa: ASRQETPYGYT

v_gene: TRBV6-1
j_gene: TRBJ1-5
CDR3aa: ASSDSYSNQPQH

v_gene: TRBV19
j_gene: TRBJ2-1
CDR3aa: ASSIDFGSGRAEQF

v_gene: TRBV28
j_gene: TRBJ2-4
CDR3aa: ASSTRQFFPY

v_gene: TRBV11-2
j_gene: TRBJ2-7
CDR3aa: ASSLGVREYEQY

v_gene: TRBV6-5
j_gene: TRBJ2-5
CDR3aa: ASLPLRVGETQY

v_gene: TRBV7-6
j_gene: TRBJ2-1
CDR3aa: ASSLASGRANEQF

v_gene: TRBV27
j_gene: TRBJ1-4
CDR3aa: ASSLRVAGEKLF

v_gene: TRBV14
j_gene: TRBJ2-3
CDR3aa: ASSQTRRSGTDTQY

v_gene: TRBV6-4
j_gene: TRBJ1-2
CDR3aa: ASSKDRGLFGYT

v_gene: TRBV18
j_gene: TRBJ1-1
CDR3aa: ASSTIPGQQNTEAF

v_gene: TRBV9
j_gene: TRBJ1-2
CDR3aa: ASSVGEGLWDGYT

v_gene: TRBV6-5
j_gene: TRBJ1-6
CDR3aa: ASSYSEPRVGSPLH

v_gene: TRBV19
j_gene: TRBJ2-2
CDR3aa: ASSRVGQGGTGELF

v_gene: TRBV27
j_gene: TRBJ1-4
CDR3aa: ASSFRGQGANYEKLF

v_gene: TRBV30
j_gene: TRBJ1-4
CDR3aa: AWREGNEKLF

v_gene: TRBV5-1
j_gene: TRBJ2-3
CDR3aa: ASSGGGQVHEQY

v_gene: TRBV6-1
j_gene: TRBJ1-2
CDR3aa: ASSENRVRYGYT

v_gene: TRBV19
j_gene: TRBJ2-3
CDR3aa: ASSREGAGTDTQY